Sequencing of this T cell receptor (beta chain) was carried out in a study of shared clonotypes between healthy human individuals. Background on the study: Donor composition was a couple of women and three men, aged 18 to 49. Study outcomes and limitations: Tissue TCR repertoires likely differ from these blood-only repertoires.

Trimming pared 3 bases from V and 0 bases from J, leaving 9 bases between. The V gene's germline CDR1 is SGHRS and CDR2 YFSETQ. This CDR3 is built from 14 residues. Nashville, Tennessee was home to all donors, who were Caucasian adults. Only in-frame clones appear in the TCRdb table, and some are missing; sequencing was by immunoSEQ multiplex PCR. The sample shows about 490,000 clones, about 85% of them seen only once. This clone was found once. The antigen remains undetermined. A read error likely explains this, since a far larger clone differs by one base. V is TRBV5-1 and J is TRBJ1-1, with unresolved D. The TCR originated in a middle-aged woman in good health. Some clones in this sample may be carry-over from other donors' samples. Material: PBMCs. CDR3 sequence reads: CASSWVQMNTEAFF. The CDR3 region has the DNA TGCGCCAGCAGCTGGGTACAGATGAACACTGAAGCTTTCTTT.